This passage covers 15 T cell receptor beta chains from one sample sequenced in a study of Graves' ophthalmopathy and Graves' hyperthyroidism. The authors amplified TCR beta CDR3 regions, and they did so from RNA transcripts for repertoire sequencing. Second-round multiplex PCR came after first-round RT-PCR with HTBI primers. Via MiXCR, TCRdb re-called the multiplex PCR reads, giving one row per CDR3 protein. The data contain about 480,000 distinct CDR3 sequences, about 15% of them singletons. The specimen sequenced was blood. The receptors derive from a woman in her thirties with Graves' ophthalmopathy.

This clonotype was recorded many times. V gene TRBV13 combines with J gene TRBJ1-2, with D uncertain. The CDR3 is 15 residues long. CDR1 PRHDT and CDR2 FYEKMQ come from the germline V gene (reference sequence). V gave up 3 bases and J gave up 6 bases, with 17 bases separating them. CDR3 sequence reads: CASSFRYQWADGYTF. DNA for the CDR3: TGTGCCAGCAGCTTTCGCTACCAGTGGGCCGATGGCTACACCTTC.

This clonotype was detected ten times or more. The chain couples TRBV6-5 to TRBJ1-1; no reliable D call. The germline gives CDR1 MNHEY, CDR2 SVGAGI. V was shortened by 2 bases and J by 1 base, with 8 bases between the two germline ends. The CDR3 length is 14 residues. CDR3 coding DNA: TGTGCCAGCAGTTACAAGGACCAGAACACTGAAGCTTTCTTT. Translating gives CASSYKDQNTEAFF.

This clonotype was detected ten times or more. CDR3 nucleotide sequence: TGTGCCAGCAGACAGGACCTGAACACTGAAGCTTTCTTT. Translated, it gives CASRQDLNTEAFF. The V call is TRBV28, the J call TRBJ1-1; TRBD1 might be the D (5 bases). Deletions cut 6 bases from V and 0 bases from J, with 8 bases between. This CDR3 contains 13 residues. Germline V CDR1 and CDR2: MDHEN, SYDVKM.

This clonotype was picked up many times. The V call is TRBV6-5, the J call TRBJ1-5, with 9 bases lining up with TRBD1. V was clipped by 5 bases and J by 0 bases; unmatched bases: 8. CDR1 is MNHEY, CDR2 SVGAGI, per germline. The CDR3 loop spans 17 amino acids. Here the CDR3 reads CASSPGQGVYSNQPQHF. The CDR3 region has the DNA TGTGCCAGCAGTCCGGGACAGGGCGTCTATAGCAATCAGCCCCAGCATTTT.

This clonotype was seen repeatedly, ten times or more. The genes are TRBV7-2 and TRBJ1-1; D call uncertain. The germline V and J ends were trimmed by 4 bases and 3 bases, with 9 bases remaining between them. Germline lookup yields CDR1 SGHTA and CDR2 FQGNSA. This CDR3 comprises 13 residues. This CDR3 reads CASSYDRDTEAFF. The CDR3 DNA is TGTGCCAGCAGCTACGATCGTGACACTGAAGCTTTCTTT. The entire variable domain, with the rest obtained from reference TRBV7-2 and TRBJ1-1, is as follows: GAGVSQSPSNKVTEKGKDVELRCDPISGHTALYWYRQSLGQGLEFLIYFQGNSAPDKSGLPSDRFSAERTGGSVSTLTIQRTQQEDSAVYLCASSYDRDTEAFFGQGTRLTVV.

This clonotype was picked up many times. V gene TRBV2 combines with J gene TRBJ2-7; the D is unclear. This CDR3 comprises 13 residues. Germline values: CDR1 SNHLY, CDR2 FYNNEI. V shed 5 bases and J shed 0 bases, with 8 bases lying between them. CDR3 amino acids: CASSRSFSYEQYF. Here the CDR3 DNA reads TGTGCCAGCAGTAGGTCCTTCTCCTACGAGCAGTACTTC.

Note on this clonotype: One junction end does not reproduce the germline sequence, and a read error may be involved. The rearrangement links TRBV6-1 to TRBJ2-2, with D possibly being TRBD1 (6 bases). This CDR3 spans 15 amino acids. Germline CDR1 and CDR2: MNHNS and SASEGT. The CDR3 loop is CASSEGTDNTRELFF. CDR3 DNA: TGTGCCAGCAGTGAAGGGACAGACAACACCAGGGAGCTGTTTTTT.

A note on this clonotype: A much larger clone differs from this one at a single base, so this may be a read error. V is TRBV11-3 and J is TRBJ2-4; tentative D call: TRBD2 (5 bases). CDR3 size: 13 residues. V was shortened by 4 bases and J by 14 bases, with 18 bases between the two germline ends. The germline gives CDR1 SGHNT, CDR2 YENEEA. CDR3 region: CASSSRERETKYF. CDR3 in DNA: TGTGCCAGCAGCTCCCGGGAAAGAGAGACCAAGTACTTC.

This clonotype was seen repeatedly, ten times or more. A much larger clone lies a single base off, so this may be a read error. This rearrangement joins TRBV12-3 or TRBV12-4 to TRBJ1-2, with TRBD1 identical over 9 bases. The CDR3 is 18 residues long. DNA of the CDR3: TGTGCCAGCAGTTTCTCCGGAACCGGGACAGGGTCTAACAATGGCTACACCTTC. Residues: CASSFSGTGTGSNNGYTF.

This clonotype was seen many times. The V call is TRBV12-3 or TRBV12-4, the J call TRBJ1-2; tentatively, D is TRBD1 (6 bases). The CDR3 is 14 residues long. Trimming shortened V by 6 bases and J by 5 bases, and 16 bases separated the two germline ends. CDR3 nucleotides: TGTGCCAGCAGCCCAGACAGGAGGAGGTATGGCTACACCTTC. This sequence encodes CASSPDRRRYGYTF.

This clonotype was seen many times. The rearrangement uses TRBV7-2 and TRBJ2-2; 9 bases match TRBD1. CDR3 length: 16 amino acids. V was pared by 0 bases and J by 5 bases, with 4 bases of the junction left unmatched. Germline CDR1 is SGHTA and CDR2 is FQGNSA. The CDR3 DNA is TGTGCCAGCAGCTTAGCGGGGGGGACAGGGACCGGGGAGCTGTTTTTT. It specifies CASSLAGGTGTGELFF.

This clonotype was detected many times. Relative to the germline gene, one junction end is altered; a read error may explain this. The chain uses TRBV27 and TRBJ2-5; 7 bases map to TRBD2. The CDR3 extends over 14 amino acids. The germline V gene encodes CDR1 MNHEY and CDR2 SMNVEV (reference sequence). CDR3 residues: CASSPGLVVETKYF. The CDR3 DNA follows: TGTGCCAGCAGTCCCGGACTAGTTGTAGAGACCAAGTACTTC.

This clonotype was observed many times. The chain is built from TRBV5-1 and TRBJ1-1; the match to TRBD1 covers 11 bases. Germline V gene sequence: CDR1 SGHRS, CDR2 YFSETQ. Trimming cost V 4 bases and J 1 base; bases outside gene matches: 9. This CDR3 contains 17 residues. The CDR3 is CASSPRTGGWGNTEAFF. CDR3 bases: TGCGCCAGCAGCCCGAGGACAGGGGGCTGGGGGAACACTGAAGCTTTCTTT.

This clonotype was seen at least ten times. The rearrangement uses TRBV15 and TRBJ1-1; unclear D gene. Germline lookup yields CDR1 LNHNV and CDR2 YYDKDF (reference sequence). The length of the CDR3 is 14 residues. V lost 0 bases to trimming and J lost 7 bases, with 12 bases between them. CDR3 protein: CATSRDINSGEAFF. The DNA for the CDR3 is TGTGCCACCAGCAGAGATATCAATTCCGGTGAAGCTTTCTTT.

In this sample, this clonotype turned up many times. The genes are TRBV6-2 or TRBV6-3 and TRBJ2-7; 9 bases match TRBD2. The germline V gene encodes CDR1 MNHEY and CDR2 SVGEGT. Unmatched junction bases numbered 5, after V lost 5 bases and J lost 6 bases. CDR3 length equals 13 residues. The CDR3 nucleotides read TGTGCCAGCAGTGGACTAGCGAGGACCGAGCAGTACTTC. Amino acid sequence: CASSGLARTEQYF.